These 20 T cell receptor beta chains share one sample of origin, sequenced in a study of cytomegalovirus exposure and HLA in healthy donors. The PCR ran on 60 Vbeta and 13 Jbeta primers. Using immunoSEQ multiplex PCR, the repertoire was profiled, and TCRdb retains in-frame clones only, with some absent. The sample carries approximately 150,000 clones, more than 75% recorded once. Sequencing was done on a sample of PBMCs. Every receptor here comes from a woman between 40 and 55 years old in good health and CMV-seronegative.

The chain combines TRBV2 with TRBJ2-5; tentative D call: TRBD1 (6 bases). V lost 10 bases to trimming and J lost 1 base, with 13 bases between them. In germline, CDR1 is SNHLY, CDR2 FYNNEI. CDR3 length equals 13 residues. CDR3 nucleotide sequence: TGTGCCACGAATCGGGACACCCAAGAGACCCAGTACTTC. Translation: CATNRDTQETQYF.

This rearrangement joins TRBV29-1 to TRBJ2-2, with TRBD2 matching 10 bases. This CDR3 is 14 amino acids long. V trimming: 6 bases; J trimming: 2 bases; junction bases outside the gene matches: 3. Per germline, CDR1 SQVTM and CDR2 ANQGSEA. CDR3 protein: CSVRLAGNTGELFF. DNA of the CDR3: TGCAGCGTGAGACTAGCGGGTAACACCGGGGAGCTGTTTTTT.

This rearrangement joins TRBV2 to TRBJ1-6; TRBD1 is a possible D gene (5 bases). This CDR3 spans 20 amino acids. V was shortened by 2 bases and J by 0 bases, with 20 bases between the two germline ends. Germline V gene sequence: CDR1 SNHLY, CDR2 FYNNEI. This CDR3 reads CASSESGAGWQSSYNSPLHF. The DNA of the CDR3 is TGTGCCAGCAGTGAAAGTGGGGCCGGTTGGCAGAGCTCCTATAATTCACCCCTCCACTTT.

This clone occurred once. V gene TRBV11-1 combines with J gene TRBJ1-1; possible D gene TRBD1, 5 bases. Germline CDR1 reads SGHAT; CDR2 reads FQDESV (reference sequence). This CDR3 spans 13 amino acids. Deletions cut 5 bases from V and 1 base from J, with 8 bases between. The CDR3 DNA reads TGTGCCAGCAGCCGTACAGGGAACACTGAAGCTTTCTTT. Amino acid sequence: CASSRTGNTEAFF.

This clone was counted only a few times. DNA for the CDR3: TGCGCCAGCACCAATACAGGGGCAGATACGCAGTATTTT. Translated: CASTNTGADTQYF. The chain is built from TRBV10-2 and TRBJ2-3; 7 nucleotides line up with TRBD1. The CDR3 extends over 13 amino acids. Germline loops: CDR1 WSHSY, CDR2 SAAADI. V shed 7 bases, J shed 4 bases, and the junction held 5 bases outside the gene matches.

The rearrangement links TRBV15 to TRBJ2-2; 10 bases are a match to TRBD1. This CDR3 spans 16 amino acids. Germline-derived CDR1 and CDR2 are LNHNV and YYDKDF (reference sequence). The J segment lost 4 bases and the V segment lost 5 bases, leaving 7 bases of the junction unmatched. The CDR3 here is CATSEGTGVITGELFF. In DNA, the CDR3 is TGTGCCACCAGCGAGGGGACAGGGGTGATCACCGGGGAGCTGTTTTTT.

V and J are TRBV30 and TRBJ2-5, with TRBD2 matching 7 bases. CDR1 and CDR2 from the germline V gene are GTSNPN and SVGIG (reference sequence). The CDR3 is made up of 13 amino acids. The V and J ends lost 5 bases and 3 bases, in that order; junction bases with no gene match: 6. CDR3 residues: CAWARDYKETQYF. The CDR3 DNA reads TGTGCCTGGGCCCGGGACTACAAAGAGACCCAGTACTTC.

The chain uses TRBV6-6 and TRBJ1-1, with D unresolved. This CDR3 comprises 13 residues. Germline lookup yields CDR1 MNHNY and CDR2 SVGAGI (reference sequence). V lost 2 bases to trimming and J lost 1 base, with 5 bases between them. The CDR3 spells CASSYAQNTEAFF. In DNA, the CDR3 is TGTGCCAGCAGTTACGCACAGAACACTGAAGCTTTCTTT.

The rearrangement links TRBV11-2 to TRBJ1-3, with no clear D. CDR1 and CDR2 from the germline V gene are SGHAT and FQNNGV. V dropped 4 bases and J dropped 1 base, with 14 bases sitting between them. The CDR3 consists of 16 residues. The CDR3: CASSSLTRRSGNTIYF. The DNA of the CDR3 is TGTGCCAGCAGCTCTCTGACAAGGAGGTCTGGAAACACCATATATTTT.

The chain carries TRBV27 and TRBJ1-2; the D gene is possibly TRBD1 (5 bases). From germline, CDR1 is MNHEY and CDR2 SMNVEV (reference sequence). This CDR3 comprises 14 residues. V was trimmed by 0 bases and J by 4 bases, leaving 9 bases between them. The CDR3: CASSLSRQSYGYTF. The CDR3 DNA sequence: TGTGCCAGCAGTTTATCCCGACAGAGCTATGGCTACACCTTC.

This sequence joins TRBV7-6 and TRBJ2-2; D possibly corresponds to TRBD2 (6 bases). From germline, CDR1 is SGHVS and CDR2 FNYEAQ. The CDR3 loop spans 16 amino acids. V lost 3 bases and J lost 3, with 14 bases in between. The CDR3 nucleotides are TGTGCCAGCAGCTTCCTCCCGGGAGAATACACCGGGGAGCTGTTTTTT. Its translation is CASSFLPGEYTGELFF.

The chain combines TRBV7-6 with TRBJ2-5; no reliable D call. CDR1 and CDR2 from the germline V gene are SGHVS and FNYEAQ. The CDR3 runs 15 residues. Trimming took 5 bases from V and 5 from J, leaving 18 bases between them. Written as DNA, the CDR3 is TGTGCCAGCAGCCCGTTCCGGGTTAATGCGGAGACCCAGTACTTC. It encodes CASSPFRVNAETQYF. The full variable domain, completed using reference TRBV7-6 and TRBJ2-5, is GAGVSQSPRYKVTKRGQDVALRCDPISGHVSLYWYRQALGQGPEFLTYFNYEAQQDKSGLPNDRFSAERPEGSISTLTIQRTEQRDSAMYRCASSPFRVNAETQYFGPGTRLLVL.

The chain joins TRBV29-1 to TRBJ1-4, with 8 bases fitting TRBD1. Germline CDR1 and CDR2: SQVTM and ANQGSEA. Germline trimming cut 8 bases from V and 5 bases from J; bases unmatched to any gene: 7. This CDR3 contains 13 residues. This CDR3 is CSTQGAPNEKLFF. DNA of the CDR3: TGCAGCACCCAGGGGGCCCCAAATGAAAAACTGTTTTTT.

The V call is TRBV11-2, the J call TRBJ2-5; the D gene is possibly TRBD1 (6 bases). CDR1 SGHAT and CDR2 FQNNGV come from the germline V gene. The CDR3 extends over 13 amino acids. V lost 5 bases and J 2 bases, leaving 9 bases between the germline ends. Here the CDR3 DNA reads TGTGCCAGCAGCCGAGGACAGCAAGAGACCCAGTACTTC. Protein sequence: CASSRGQQETQYF.

This chain uses TRBV30 with TRBJ2-1; 12 bases agree with TRBD2. Germline values: CDR1 GTSNPN, CDR2 SVGIG (reference sequence). This CDR3 has 14 amino acids. Trimming removed 2 bases from V and 10 bases from J; junction bases left unmatched: 6. The DNA for the CDR3 is TGTGCCTGGAGTCTAGCGGGGGGGATTTGGGAGCAGTTCTTC. Translated, it gives CAWSLAGGIWEQFF.

Here the CDR3 DNA reads TGTGCCAGCAGCTTAGCGGGGAGGCCAGATACGCAGTATTTT. Translation: CASSLAGRPDTQYF. The chain joins TRBV7-9 to TRBJ2-3, with a possible D match to TRBD2 (6 bases). CDR3 length: 14 amino acids. Germline loops: CDR1 SEHNR, CDR2 FQNEAQ (reference sequence). V dropped 0 bases and J dropped 4 bases, with 8 bases sitting between them.

The V and J genes are TRBV2 and TRBJ2-1; no clear D. The length of the CDR3 is 11 residues. The V end lost 2 bases, the J end lost 7 bases, and 3 bases lay between the germline ends. Looked up from germline, CDR1 is SNHLY and CDR2 is FYNNEI. DNA for the CDR3: TGTGCCAGCAGTGAACGGAATGAGCAGTTCTTC. Amino acids: CASSERNEQFF.

Concerning this clone itself: The same CDR3 also results from other DNA sequences found in this sample. The chain couples TRBV5-1 to TRBJ2-3; TRBD2 agrees at 14 bases. CDR3 length: 16 residues. Germline V gene lookup returns CDR1 SGHRS and CDR2 YFSETQ. The junction had 2 bases not matched to a gene; V was cut back by 2 bases and J by 3 bases. In DNA form, the CDR3 reads TGCGCCAGCAGCTTAGGACTAGCGGGGGGAACAGATACGCAGTATTTT. Translation gives CASSLGLAGGTDTQYF.

V usage is TRBV6-5 and J usage is TRBJ1-2; 9 bases line up with TRBD1. V dropped 0 bases and J dropped 5; count of bases not matched to a gene: 1. Germline loops: CDR1 MNHEY, CDR2 SVGAGI. The CDR3 covers 14 residues. CDR3 sequence: CASSYSDRGYGYTF. CDR3 coding DNA: TGTGCCAGCAGTTACTCCGACAGGGGGTATGGCTACACCTTC.

This sequence joins TRBV7-2 and TRBJ1-4; the D gene is possibly TRBD1 (5 bases). CDR3 length equals 15 residues. The V and J ends lost 5 bases and 4 bases respectively, with 14 bases between them. The germline gives CDR1 SGHTA, CDR2 FQGNSA. The CDR3: CASSPFQGINEKLFF. CDR3 nucleotide sequence: TGTGCCAGCAGCCCGTTCCAGGGAATTAATGAAAAACTGTTTTTT.